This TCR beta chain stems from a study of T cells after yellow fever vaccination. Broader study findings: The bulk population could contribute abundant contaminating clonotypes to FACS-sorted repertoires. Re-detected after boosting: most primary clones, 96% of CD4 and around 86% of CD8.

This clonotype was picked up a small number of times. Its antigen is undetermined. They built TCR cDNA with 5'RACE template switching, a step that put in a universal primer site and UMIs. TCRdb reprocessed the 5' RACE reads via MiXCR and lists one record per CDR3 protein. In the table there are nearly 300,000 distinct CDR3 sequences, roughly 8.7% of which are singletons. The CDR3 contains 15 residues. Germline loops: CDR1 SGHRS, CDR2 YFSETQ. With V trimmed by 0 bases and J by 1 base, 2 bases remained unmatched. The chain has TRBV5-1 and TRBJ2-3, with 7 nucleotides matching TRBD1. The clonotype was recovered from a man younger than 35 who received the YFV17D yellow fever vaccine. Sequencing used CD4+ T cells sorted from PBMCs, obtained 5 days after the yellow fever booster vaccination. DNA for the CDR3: TGCGCCAGCAGCTTGGCGACAGGGCGCACAGATACGCAGTATTTT. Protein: CASSLATGRTDTQYF.